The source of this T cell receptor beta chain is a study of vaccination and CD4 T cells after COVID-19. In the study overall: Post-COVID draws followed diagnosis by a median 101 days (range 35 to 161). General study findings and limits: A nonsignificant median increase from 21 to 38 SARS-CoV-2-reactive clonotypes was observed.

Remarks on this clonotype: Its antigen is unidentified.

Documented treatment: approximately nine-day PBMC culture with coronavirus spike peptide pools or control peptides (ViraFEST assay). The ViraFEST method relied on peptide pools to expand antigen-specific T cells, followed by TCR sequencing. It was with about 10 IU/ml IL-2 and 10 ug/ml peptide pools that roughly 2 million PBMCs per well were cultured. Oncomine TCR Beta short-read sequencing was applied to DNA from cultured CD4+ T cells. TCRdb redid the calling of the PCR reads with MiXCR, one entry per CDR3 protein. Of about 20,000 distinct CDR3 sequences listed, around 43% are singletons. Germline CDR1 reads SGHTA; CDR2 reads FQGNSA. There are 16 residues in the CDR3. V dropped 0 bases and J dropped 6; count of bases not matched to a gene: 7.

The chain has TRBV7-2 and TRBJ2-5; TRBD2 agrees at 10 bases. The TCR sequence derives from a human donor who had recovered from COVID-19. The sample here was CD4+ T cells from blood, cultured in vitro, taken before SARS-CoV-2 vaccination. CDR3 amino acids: CASSLALASGGKTQYF. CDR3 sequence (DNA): TGTGCCAGCAGCTTAGCGTTAGCTAGCGGGGGAAAGACCCAGTACTTC.